One sample yielded the 21 T cell receptor beta chains listed below, sequenced in a study of PD-1 blockade in classical Hodgkin lymphoma. The method was immunoSEQ multiplex PCR; TCRdb's version includes in-frame clones alone and lacks a portion of them. The sample holds tens of thousands of clones; 69% are singletons and the top ten take approximately 2.4%. The time point is: cycle 4 day 1 (C4D1), after less than 7 weeks of nivolumab. With no exception, relapse followed autologous stem cell transplantation in all patients, and brentuximab vedotin exposure varied. The sample here was peripheral blood mononuclear cells (PBMCs), taken before the fourth cycle of nivolumab. The receptors stem from a human donor with classical Hodgkin lymphoma.

This chain joins TRBV5-1 and TRBJ1-5; unclear D gene. Germline V gives CDR1 SGHRS, CDR2 YFSETQ. V dropped 0 bases and J dropped 6 bases, with 7 bases sitting between them. There are 13 residues in the CDR3. This CDR3 is CASSLGLGQPQHF. CDR3 in DNA: TGCGCCAGCAGCTTGGGGCTCGGTCAGCCCCAGCATTTT.

The rearrangement joins TRBV6-5 to TRBJ2-7, with D hard to call. V lost 0 bases and J 3 bases, leaving 6 bases between the germline ends. The CDR3 has 13 amino acids. Germline-derived CDR1 and CDR2 are MNHEY and SVGAGI. CDR3 sequence: CASSYSTVYEQYF. The DNA of the CDR3 is TGTGCCAGCAGTTACTCAACGGTCTACGAGCAGTACTTC.

This clone occurred a few times. The CDR3 region has the DNA TGTGCCAGCAGCTTGGGCCCTCCTAATCAGCCCCAGCATTTT. The encoded protein is CASSLGPPNQPQHF. The chain uses TRBV5-5 and TRBJ1-5, with no clear D. This CDR3 region has 14 residues. The ends were cut back, 0 bases at V and 4 bases at J, with 8 bases in the middle. CDR1 and CDR2 from the germline V gene are SGHKS and YYEKEE (reference sequence).

This clone has a handful of counts. The V gene is TRBV30, the J gene TRBJ1-6, with unresolved D. V gave up 0 bases and J gave up 2 bases, with 5 bases separating them. Looked up from germline, CDR1 is GTSNPN and CDR2 is SVGIG (reference sequence). The CDR3 is 14 amino acids. In nucleotides, the CDR3 is TGTGCCTGGAGTGTAGACCCCTATAATTCACCCCTCCACTTT. This codes for CAWSVDPYNSPLHF.

The V and J genes are TRBV7-9 and TRBJ2-7; TRBD1 matches 9 bases. Trimming took 2 bases from V and 5 from J; bases not matched to a gene: 10. Germline V gives CDR1 SEHNR, CDR2 FQNEAQ (reference sequence). The CDR3 totals 16 residues. The CDR3 spells CASSLPPGQGINEQYF. CDR3 DNA sequence: TGTGCCAGCAGCTTACCTCCGGGACAGGGAATTAACGAGCAGTACTTC.

The chain links TRBV9 to TRBJ2-1; 9 bases are shared with TRBD2. The germline V gene encodes CDR1 SGDLS and CDR2 YYNGEE. V lost 0 bases to trimming and J lost 1 base; unmatched junction nucleotides: 14. The CDR3 is 20 amino acids. CDR3 region: CASSVEGVAGGAISYNEQFF. As DNA, the CDR3 is TGTGCCAGCAGCGTAGAGGGCGTTGCGGGGGGGGCCATTTCCTACAATGAGCAGTTCTTC.

The chain joins TRBV11-3 to TRBJ2-2, with a weak D call TRBD2 (6 bases). Germline CDR1 reads SGHNT; CDR2 reads YENEEA. CDR3 length: 15 residues. V dropped 1 base and J dropped 4 bases, with 10 bases sitting between them. This CDR3 is CASSLARGGTGELFF. CDR3 bases: TGTGCCAGCAGCTTAGCTAGGGGAGGCACCGGGGAGCTGTTTTTT.

This chain uses TRBV7-8 with TRBJ2-5; 8 bases fit TRBD1. The CDR3 spans 16 residues. CDR1 SGHVS and CDR2 FQNEAQ come from the germline V gene. V lost 3 bases to trimming and J lost 3 bases; unmatched junction nucleotides: 9. The CDR3 loop is CASSFEPGTGEETQYF. CDR3 in DNA: TGTGCCAGCAGCTTCGAACCCGGGACAGGTGAAGAGACCCAGTACTTC.

The CDR3 DNA is TGTGCCAGCTCACTCACTAGCGGGGGGGCCGTAAATGAGCAGTTCTTC. This encodes CASSLTSGGAVNEQFF. The chain combines TRBV18 with TRBJ2-1, with TRBD2 matching 13 bases. The CDR3 has 16 amino acids. Germline CDR1 and CDR2: KGHSH and LQKENI. The ends lost 4 bases at V and 7 bases at J; junction bases unmatched: 7.

V usage is TRBV5-6 and J usage is TRBJ1-2; a weak D match, TRBD1 (6 bases). The V end lost 4 bases, the J end lost 4 bases, and 17 bases lay between the germline ends. The CDR3 totals 15 residues. CDR1 SGHDT and CDR2 YYEEEE come from the germline V gene. The CDR3 loop is CASSHLYQDSYGYTF. The CDR3 nucleotides read TGTGCCAGCAGCCACCTCTACCAGGACAGCTATGGCTACACCTTC.

The CDR3 is CASSLAGGRETQYF. The CDR3 DNA reads as TGTGCCAGCAGCTTAGCGGGGGGGCGAGAGACCCAGTACTTC. The chain uses TRBV7-9 and TRBJ2-5; D possibly corresponds to TRBD2 (7 bases). Germline CDR1 is SEHNR and CDR2 is FQNEAQ (reference sequence). V was clipped by 0 bases and J by 4 bases, with 9 bases between them. The CDR3 has 14 residues.

V is TRBV28 and J is TRBJ2-1; D is uncertain. This CDR3 spans 12 amino acids. CDR1 MDHEN and CDR2 SYDVKM come from the germline V gene. The ends were cut back, 5 bases at V and 10 bases at J, with 12 bases in the middle. CDR3 sequence reads: CASSAQSHEQFF. The DNA for the CDR3 is TGTGCCAGCAGTGCCCAGTCGCACGAGCAGTTCTTC.

This clone was detected only a few times. V and J are TRBV5-4 and TRBJ1-5; D possibly corresponds to TRBD1 (5 bases). Germline CDR1 and CDR2: SGHNT and YYREEE (reference sequence). V was clipped by 0 bases and J by 6 bases, with 7 bases between them. The CDR3 has 13 amino acids. In DNA form, the CDR3 reads TGTGCCAGCAGCTTGGACAGGAGTCAGCCCCAGCATTTT. Amino acids: CASSLDRSQPQHF.

This clone was seen a handful of times. The rearrangement links TRBV5-4 to TRBJ1-4; 8 bases agree with TRBD1. V shed 6 bases and J 3 bases; nucleotides not matched to a gene: 4. Per the germline V gene, CDR1 is SGHNT and CDR2 is YYREEE (reference sequence). This CDR3 has 14 residues. As DNA, the CDR3 is TGTGCCAGCACCATGACAGGGGCTAATGAAAAACTGTTTTTT. Translating gives CASTMTGANEKLFF.

This chain joins TRBV4-3 and TRBJ1-1; D ambiguous. Trimming took off 1 base at V and 2 bases at J, with 5 bases between the two ends. The CDR3 length is 13 residues. Germline V gene sequence: CDR1 LGHNA, CDR2 YSLEER. CDR3 sequence: CASSQVGNTEAFF. CDR3 bases: TGCGCCAGCAGCCAAGTGGGTAACACTGAAGCTTTCTTT.

V and J are TRBV23-1 and TRBJ1-5; no definite D call. TRBV23-1 is known as an ORF, though its function is uncertain. Deletions cut 0 bases from V and 7 bases from J, with 16 bases between. The CDR3 extends over 16 amino acids. The CDR3 sequence: CASSQSGRLGGQPQHF. The CDR3 DNA is TGCGCCAGCAGTCAATCGGGCAGGCTCGGAGGACAGCCCCAGCATTTT.

The V call is TRBV6-6, the J call TRBJ2-5, with TRBD2 matching over 7 bases. The trim removed 8 bases at V and 5 bases at J, leaving 11 bases unmatched. The CDR3 sequence is 14 residues long. The V gene's germline CDR1 is MNHNY and CDR2 SVGAGI (reference sequence). CDR3 loop: CASHPWGGRETQYF. In DNA, the CDR3 is TGTGCCAGCCACCCTTGGGGGGGAAGGGAGACCCAGTACTTC.

The chain combines TRBV4-2 with TRBJ2-1, with D perhaps being TRBD1 or TRBD2 (5 bases each). The CDR3 length is 14 residues. Trimming removed 3 bases at V and 5 bases at J, with 11 bases between. CDR1 is LGHNA, CDR2 YNFKEQ, per germline. CDR3 amino acids: CASSQGDTDNEQFF. In nucleotides, the CDR3 is TGTGCCAGCAGCCAGGGGGATACCGACAATGAGCAGTTCTTC.

This clone appeared a single time. The CDR3 is CASSFPKGALGYEQYF. In DNA, the CDR3 is TGTGCCAGCAGCTTCCCCAAGGGGGCGCTTGGCTACGAGCAGTACTTC. The rearrangement joins TRBV11-2 to TRBJ2-7; 7 bases agree with TRBD1. The germline V gene encodes CDR1 SGHAT and CDR2 FQNNGV. V trimming: 3 bases; J trimming: 3 bases; junction bases outside the gene matches: 11. The CDR3 consists of 16 residues.

In DNA form, the CDR3 reads TGTGCCAGCAGTGCGGGCGGGATCCTCTATGGCTACACCTTC. It encodes CASSAGGILYGYTF. The chain recombines TRBV6-5 with TRBJ1-2; D is unresolved. Per germline, CDR1 MNHEY and CDR2 SVGAGI. The V and J ends lost 5 bases and 4 bases respectively, with 14 bases between them. This CDR3 has 14 residues.

This chain connects TRBV15 to TRBJ1-1, with TRBD1 as a possible D gene (5 bases). CDR1 and CDR2 (germline): LNHNV, YYDKDF (reference sequence). The CDR3 length is 15 residues. Between the trimmed V and J ends, which lost 1 base and 11 bases, there was a span of 20 bases. DNA of the CDR3: TGTGCCACCAGCAGAGCTCAGGGCGGGTTTTTGTCCGCTTTCTTT. Translation gives CATSRAQGGFLSAFF.